What follows are 17 T cell receptor beta chains derived from one specimen sequenced in a study of coeliac disease. Assay used: immunoSEQ multiplex PCR; TCRdb lists only in-frame clones, some missing. In the table there are some 2,500 clones, just over 65% of which are singletons. Sequenced material: lamina propria lymphocytes from the gut. The receptors derive from a woman between 65 and 79 years old with celiac disease on a gluten-free diet.

The chain is built from TRBV21-1 and TRBJ2-1; the table names TRBD2, a call not compared with the DNA. TRBV21-1 is a documented pseudogene. This CDR3 region has 23 residues. The CDR3 reads CASSGRGTAKAMTWTSGGNEQFF. CDR3 nucleotides: TGTGCCAGCAGCGGCCGCGGGACAGCAAAGGCCATGACTTGGACTAGCGGGGGGAATGAGCAGTTCTTC.

The J gene is TRBJ1-2, the V gene TRBV7-8, with a possible D match to TRBD1 (6 bases). The V gene lost 5 bases and the J gene lost 0 bases, with 16 bases spanning the gap. The CDR3 contains 16 residues. Germline assignment: CDR1 SGHVS and CDR2 FQNEAQ. The CDR3 coding sequence is TGTGCCAGCAGCGTCCGCAATGAGGGGGCTAACTATGGCTACACCTTC. It specifies CASSVRNEGANYGYTF. The whole variable domain, filled in from reference TRBV7-8 and TRBJ1-2, reads GAGVSQSPRYKVAKRGQDVALRCDPISGHVSLFWYQQALGQGPEFLTYFQNEAQLDKSGLPSDRFFAERPEGSVSTLKIQRTQQEDSAVYLCASSVRNEGANYGYTFGSGTRLTVV.

On this clone itself: Compared with germline, one end of the junction differs, possibly owing to a read error. CDR3 nucleotides: TGTGCCAGCAGCGTACAGGGGCAAACTAATGAAAAACTGTTTTTT. Translation gives CASSVQGQTNEKLFF. V gene TRBV5-1 combines with J gene TRBJ1-4; TRBD1 matches at 7 bases. This CDR3 has 15 amino acids. Germline V gene data show CDR1 as SGHRS and CDR2 as YFSETQ.

This chain connects TRBV27 to TRBJ2-4; no clear D. V lost 5 bases, J lost 0 bases, and 14 bases lay in between. CDR3 length: 16 amino acids. Germline CDR1 reads MNHEY; CDR2 reads SMNVEV (reference sequence). The CDR3 bases are TGTGCCAGCAGTGCTGGCGGCGGTGTAGCCAAAAACATTCAGTACTTC. Its protein product is CASSAGGGVAKNIQYF.

The chain combines TRBV27 with TRBJ1-2; TRBD1 is a possible D gene (6 bases). The CDR3 contains 17 residues. Germline V gene lookup returns CDR1 MNHEY and CDR2 SMNVEV (reference sequence). Deletions cut 5 bases from V and 8 bases from J, with 27 bases between. CDR3 in amino acids: CASSLHPGSTGLIGYTF. The CDR3 coding sequence is TGTGCCAGCAGTCTCCACCCGGGATCGACAGGCCTCATAGGCTACACCTTC.

This clone was picked up one time. This chain uses TRBV5-6 with TRBJ2-5; possibly TRBD2 for D (5 bases). This CDR3 is built from 13 residues. The germline V gene encodes CDR1 SGHDT and CDR2 YYEEEE. Trimming cost V 4 bases and J 2 bases, with 9 bases left between them. In DNA, the CDR3 is TGTGCCAGCAGCAGAGGGCCTCAAGAGACCCAGTACTTC. Encoded protein: CASSRGPQETQYF.

The rearrangement uses TRBV11-3 and TRBJ1-2; possible D gene TRBD1, 6 bases. This CDR3 spans 13 amino acids. The germline CDR1 and CDR2 sequences are SGHNT and YENEEA. V dropped 5 bases and J dropped 8 bases, with 15 bases sitting between them. Here the CDR3 DNA reads TGTGCCAGCAGCGACAGGAACGCCCTAGGCTACACCTTC. Its protein product is CASSDRNALGYTF. The whole variable domain, filled in from reference TRBV11-3 and TRBJ1-2, reads EAGVVQSPRYKIIEKKQPVAFWCNPISGHNTLYWYLQNLGQGPELLIRYENEEAVDDSQLPKDRFSAERLKGVDSTLKIQPAELGDSAVYLCASSDRNALGYTFGSGTRLTVV.

This sequence joins TRBV2 and TRBJ2-3; 13 bases line up with TRBD2. CDR1 SNHLY and CDR2 FYNNEI come from the germline V gene. The CDR3 is 14 residues long. J was trimmed by 3 bases and V by 8 bases; bases with no gene match: 2. The CDR3 sequence: CASGLAGVTDTQYF. CDR3 nucleotide sequence: TGTGCCAGCGGACTAGCGGGAGTGACAGATACGCAGTATTTT. Together with reference TRBV2 and TRBJ2-3, the CDR3 gives the full variable domain: EPEVTQTPSHQVTQMGQEVILRCVPISNHLYFYWYRQILGQKVEFLVSFYNNEISEKSEIFDDQFSVERPDGSNFTLKIRSTKLEDSAMYFCASGLAGVTDTQYFGPGTRLTVL.

The rearrangement joins TRBV6-5 to TRBJ2-5, with TRBD2 as a possible D gene (5 bases). Germline V gene data show CDR1 as MNHEY and CDR2 as SVGAGI. This CDR3 has 14 amino acids. The V end lost 7 bases, the J end lost 4 bases, and 16 bases lay between the germline ends. The CDR3 region has the DNA TGTGCCAGCACCATGGGCCTAGCACCAGAGACCCAGTACTTC. It codes for CASTMGLAPETQYF.

The genes are TRBV15 and TRBJ1-6; tentative D call: TRBD1 (6 bases). Germline V gene sequence: CDR1 LNHNV, CDR2 YYDKDF (reference sequence). This CDR3 has 14 amino acids. V shed 5 bases and J shed 5 bases, with 10 bases lying between them. CDR3 nucleotide sequence: TGTGCCACCAGCGGCACAGGGCATAATTCACCCCTCCACTTT. This gives the protein CATSGTGHNSPLHF. Combining the CDR3 with reference TRBV15 and TRBJ1-6 gives the whole variable domain DAMVIQNPRYQVTQFGKPVTLSCSQTLNHNVMYWYQQKSSQAPKLLFHYYDKDFNNEADTPDNFQSRRPNTSFCFLDIRSPGLGDTAMYLCATSGTGHNSPLHFGNGTRLTVT.

The chain recombines TRBV12-2 with TRBJ2-3; TRBD2 is the table's D call, not checked against the DNA. TRBV12-2 has pseudogene status. The CDR3 spans 20 residues. This CDR3 reads CASRLAITSGRAYSTDTQYF. CDR3 in DNA: TGTGCAAGTCGCTTAGCGATTACTAGCGGGAGAGCGTATAGCACAGATACGCAGTATTTT.

This clone qualifies as large. This chain uses TRBV5-5 with TRBJ2-7; possible D gene TRBD2, 6 bases. CDR3 length equals 15 residues. Trimming pared 6 bases from V and 2 bases from J, leaving 18 bases between. Germline CDR1 is SGHKS and CDR2 is YYEKEE (reference sequence). CDR3 bases: TGTGCCAGCAACCTTTGGGGGGATGTACCCTACGAGCAGTACTTC. Protein sequence: CASNLWGDVPYEQYF.

As concerns this clone: Other nucleotide sequences from this sample produce the same CDR3. The chain joins TRBV15 to TRBJ2-3; 7 positions agree with TRBD2. The V segment lost 5 bases and the J segment 5 bases; nucleotides outside the gene matches: 4. The CDR3 has 13 amino acids. Looked up from germline, CDR1 is LNHNV and CDR2 is YYDKDF (reference sequence). CDR3 DNA: TGTGCCACCAGCTTGGTAGCGGGAGATACGCAGTATTTT. It encodes CATSLVAGDTQYF.

The V and J genes are TRBV7-9 and TRBJ2-7; 7 bases match TRBD1. Germline CDR1 SEHNR, CDR2 FQNEAQ (reference sequence). The ends lost 1 base at V and 0 bases at J; junction bases unmatched: 3. The CDR3 length is 15 residues. The CDR3 loop is CASSLEGAYSYEQYF. The CDR3 DNA follows: TGTGCCAGCAGCTTAGAGGGGGCCTACTCCTACGAGCAGTACTTC.

The gene calls are TRBV4-1 and TRBJ2-1, with D tentatively TRBD2 (8 bases). V lost 3 bases to trimming and J lost 0 bases, with 18 bases between them. The CDR3 has 18 amino acids. Germline V gene lookup returns CDR1 MGHRA and CDR2 YSYEKL. CDR3 loop: CASSHRGAGGSSYNEQFF. The DNA of the CDR3 is TGCGCCAGCAGCCACAGGGGGGCGGGGGGAAGCTCCTACAATGAGCAGTTCTTC.

The chain joins TRBV2 to TRBJ2-3, with D tentatively TRBD2 (5 bases). The germline CDR1 and CDR2 sequences are SNHLY and FYNNEI. This CDR3 is 13 amino acids long. V lost 3 bases and J 1 base, leaving 5 bases between the germline ends. The DNA for the CDR3 is TGTGCCAGCAGTGAGCGGGGCACAGATACGCAGTATTTT. This sequence encodes CASSERGTDTQYF.

The gene calls are TRBV19 and TRBJ1-5; 9 bases fit TRBD1. The ends lost 5 bases at V and 0 bases at J; junction bases unmatched: 17. Germline values: CDR1 LNHDA, CDR2 SQIVND (reference sequence). This CDR3 region has 20 residues. CDR3 nucleotides: TGTGCCAGTAGTGTTGGGGGCCGTACCGGGACAGGGTATAGCAATCAGCCCCAGCATTTT. Translating gives CASSVGGRTGTGYSNQPQHF.